This T cell receptor beta chain was identified in a study of blood T cells in healthy people across ages (dated by TCRdb to about 2015). Regarding the complete study: In model experiments, template switching captured about one uniquely barcoded TCR beta cDNA molecule for every two T cells. Using deep sequencing normalized with unique cDNA molecular identifiers, the study measured how TCR beta repertoire diversity changes with age. Two additional independent replicas of 1 million unique cDNA reads from the same blood draw were analyzed for two donors (one aged 18 to 30 and one aged 80 or older). Donors of different ages were randomly distributed across sequencing lanes to avoid experimental bias. Donors were grouped into four age groups: young (average 16 years), middle-aged (39), aged (62) and long-lived (around 80). Paper-wide results and their limitations: Bulk unsorted PBMC profiling prevented conclusive comparison of naive and antigen-experienced compartments. Compared with the aged group, more naive CD4+ T cells, fewer expanded clones and increased TCR diversity were shown by the long-lived group, suggesting age selection. Observed TCR beta diversity per million T cells fell roughly linearly with age, and a significant reduction was already apparent by age about 38. Donor CMV infection status was unknown, potentially confounding age-related changes in expanded clonotypes. Estimates of total diversity based on one million sequenced T cells were regarded as lower bounds and as underestimates. A strong correlation was found between observed TCR beta diversity and the percentage of naive T cells measured by flow cytometry.

The donors were roughly 39 Caucasian individuals from Russia, aged roughly 6 to 100 years, who were systemically healthy. Each donor gave ten milliliters of peripheral blood, drawn into EDTA-treated Vacutainer tubes. PBMCs were isolated by Ficoll-Paque density-gradient centrifugation, with at least 7 million obtained per sample. Trizol reagent was used to extract total RNA from PBMCs, with at least 6 micrograms per sample. For every donor, flow cytometry on a PBMC aliquot measured the percentage of naive CD45RAhigh/CD27high T cells. The CDR3 runs 15 residues from the cysteine to the phenylalanine. Left in the record is the CDR3 DNA by itself, 45 bases read in frame from the first base. The germline V gene provides CDR1 LGHNA and CDR2 YSLEER. Trimming at the junction amounts to 1 base on V and 0 bases on J, and the germline ends lie 9 bases apart. Receptor libraries were prepared by 5' RACE. Sequencing was performed on an Illumina HiSeq 2500. A second PCR of about 7 to 12 cycles was run with a J-beta primer mix and a sample-barcoded 5' primer. A unique molecular identifier was introduced onto each TCR beta cDNA molecule by a template-switch 5' adaptor carrying 12 random nucleotides. At least 3 million CDR3-containing paired-end reads were obtained from each sample. The Mint cDNA synthesis kit, primed by a TRBC-specific oligonucleotide, was used to synthesize first-strand cDNA from all RNA. Following uracil-DNA glycosylase treatment, a first 18-cycle PCR with universal primers M1SS and BC2_uni_R was performed on all cDNA. The study's processing was this. For normalization, 1 million high-quality reads, each with a distinct molecular identifier, were randomly selected from each sample. Instead of being binned into consensus sequences, reads with shared molecular identifiers were discarded. MiTCR, set to a Q25 quality threshold and the strictest error-elimination algorithm, was used for CDR3 identification, clonotype clustering and error correction. A nonparametric unseen species model with Euler transformation was used to estimate lower-bound total TCR beta diversity. Using fastp trimming at Q25 and MiXCR clonotype assembly, TCRdb reanalyzed the public sequencing data and kept in-frame beta chains. Duplicate CDR3 protein sequences are folded into a single record with the most common DNA and genes. The V and J calls and clone size come from TCRdb's table, not from the authors' own analysis. The sample profile shows hundreds of thousands of distinct CDR3 sequences; over 45% of them were found once. The leading ten clones occupy 30% to 40% of the sample.

In its sample, this clonotype was seen a few times. Its antigen remains unidentified. Per-base qualities were not stored, and no clone one base away is much larger. The TCR was taken from a woman in her sixties or seventies in good health. The chain couples TRBV4-3 to TRBJ2-5, with the identity of the D gene unclear. The sample taken for sequencing was blood. The nucleotide sequence is given as TGCGCCAGCAGCCAAGGGTTAAGTTACCAAGAGACCCAGTACTTC. This gives the protein CASSQGLSYQETQYF.